A single TCR beta chain is shown here with its context. Its antigen is undetermined. This sample was included in a study of type 1 regulatory T cells. Study summary: An in vitro protocol generated T-allo10, a Tr1-enriched, alloantigen-specific CD4 T cell product.

General study findings and limits: Compared with non-type 1 regulatory T cells, type 1 regulatory T cells showed a more restricted TCR repertoire.

TCRdb independently ran MiXCR on the reads; one entry per CDR3 protein. The sample contains about 42,000 distinct CDR3 sequences, roughly an eighth of which appear only once. The TCR originated in a human donor in good health. The specimen was cultured non-Tr1 T cells, either the whole culture or a sorted T cell fraction (not recorded which).

CDR3 amino acids: CASSAMGGGETQYF. The CDR3 region has the DNA TGTGCCAGCAGCGCCATGGGGGGCGGGGAGACCCAGTACTTC. The V call is TRBV9, the J call TRBJ2-5, with D possibly being TRBD1 or TRBD2 (6 bases each). The V end was cut by 3 bases, the J end by 5 bases, with 14 bases between. Germline V lookup: CDR1 SGDLS, CDR2 YYNGEE. The CDR3 is 14 amino acids.